This TCR beta chain is drawn from a study of blood T cell repertoires in COVID-19. Assay: immunoSEQ multiplex PCR; the TCRdb copy retains only in-frame clones and omits some. Of 200,000 or so clones in the sample, roughly 80% were seen once. The sample taken for sequencing was peripheral blood. The receptor was derived from a man aged 25-45 years with active or convalescent COVID-19.

CDR3 residues: CASSQEPGWGNTEAFF. The DNA of the CDR3 is TGCGCCAGCAGCCAAGAACCAGGGTGGGGAAACACTGAAGCTTTCTTT. This rearrangement joins TRBV4-3 to TRBJ1-1; weak D call: TRBD1 (5 bases). This CDR3 spans 16 amino acids. Between the trimmed V and J ends, which lost 0 bases and 2 bases, there was a span of 13 bases. In germline, CDR1 is LGHNA, CDR2 YSLEER.